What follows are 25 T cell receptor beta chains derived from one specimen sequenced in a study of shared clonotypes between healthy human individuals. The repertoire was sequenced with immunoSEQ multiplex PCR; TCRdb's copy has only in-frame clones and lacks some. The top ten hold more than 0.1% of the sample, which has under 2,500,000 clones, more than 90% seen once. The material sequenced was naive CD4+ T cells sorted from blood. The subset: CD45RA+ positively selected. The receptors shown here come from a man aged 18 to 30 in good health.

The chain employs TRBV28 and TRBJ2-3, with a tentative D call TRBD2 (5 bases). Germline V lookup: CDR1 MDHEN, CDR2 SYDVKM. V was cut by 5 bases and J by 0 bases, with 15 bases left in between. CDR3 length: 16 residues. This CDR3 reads CASSIPRGPSTDTQYF. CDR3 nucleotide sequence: TGTGCCAGCAGTATACCCCGCGGGCCAAGCACAGATACGCAGTATTTT.

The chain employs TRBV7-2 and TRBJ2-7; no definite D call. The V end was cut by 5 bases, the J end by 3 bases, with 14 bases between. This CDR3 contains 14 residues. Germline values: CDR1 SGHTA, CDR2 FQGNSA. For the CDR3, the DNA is TGTGCCAGCAGCCTGGAGTCAGCGCACTACGAGCAGTACTTC. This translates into CASSLESAHYEQYF.

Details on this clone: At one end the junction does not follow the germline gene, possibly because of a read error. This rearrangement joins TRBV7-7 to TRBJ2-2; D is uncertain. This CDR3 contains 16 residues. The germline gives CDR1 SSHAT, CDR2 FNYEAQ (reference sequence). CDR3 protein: CASSSLEFWDTGELFF. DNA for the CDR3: TGTGCTAGCAGCTCCTTAGAATTTTGGGACACCGGGGAGCTGTTTTTT. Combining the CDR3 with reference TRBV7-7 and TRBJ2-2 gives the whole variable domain GAGVSQSPRYKVTKRGQDVTLRCDPISSHATLYWYQQALGQGPEFLTYFNYEAQPDKSGLPSDRFSAERPEGSISTLTIQRTEQRDSAMYRCASSSLEFWDTGELFFGEGSRLTVL.

This CDR3 is CASSYLRGQGAGELFF. CDR3 coding DNA: TGTGCCAGCAGTTACTTGAGGGGACAGGGGGCCGGGGAGCTGTTTTTT. J is TRBJ2-2 and V is TRBV6-5; 11 bases map to TRBD1. J lost 6 bases, V lost 1 base, and 4 bases had no gene match. The CDR3 extends over 16 amino acids. CDR1 MNHEY and CDR2 SVGAGI come from the germline V gene.

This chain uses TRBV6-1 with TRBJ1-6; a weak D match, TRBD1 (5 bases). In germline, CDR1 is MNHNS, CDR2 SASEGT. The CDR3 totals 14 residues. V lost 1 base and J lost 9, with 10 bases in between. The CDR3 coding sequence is TGTGCCAGCAGTGAAGGGGGGAATCGTTCACCCCTCCACTTT. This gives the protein CASSEGGNRSPLHF.

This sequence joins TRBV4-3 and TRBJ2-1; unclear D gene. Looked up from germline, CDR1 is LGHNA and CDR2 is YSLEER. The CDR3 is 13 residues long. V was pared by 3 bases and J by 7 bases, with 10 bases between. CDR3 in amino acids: CASSHETSNEQFF. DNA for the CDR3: TGCGCCAGCAGCCACGAGACGTCGAATGAGCAGTTCTTC.

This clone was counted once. CDR3: CASSEQDRGKLFF. The CDR3 nucleotides are TGTGCCAGCAGTGAACAAGACAGGGGTAAACTGTTTTTT. This chain links TRBV25-1 with TRBJ1-4; 8 bases agree with TRBD1. The ends lost 2 bases at V and 11 bases at J; junction bases unmatched: 4. This CDR3 is built from 13 residues. The V gene's germline CDR1 is MGHDK and CDR2 SYGVNS. Combining the CDR3 with reference TRBV25-1 and TRBJ1-4 gives the whole variable domain EADIYQTPRYLVIGTGKKITLECSQTMGHDKMYWYQQDPGMELHLIHYSYGVNSTEKGDLSSESTVSRIRTEHFPLTLESARPSHTSQYLCASSEQDRGKLFFGSGTQLSVL.

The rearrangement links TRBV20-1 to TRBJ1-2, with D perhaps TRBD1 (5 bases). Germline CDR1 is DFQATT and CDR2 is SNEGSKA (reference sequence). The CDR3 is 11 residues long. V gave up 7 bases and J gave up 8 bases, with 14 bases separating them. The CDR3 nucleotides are TGCAGTGTCCCGACAGCCCCCGGCTACACCTTC. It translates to CSVPTAPGYTF.

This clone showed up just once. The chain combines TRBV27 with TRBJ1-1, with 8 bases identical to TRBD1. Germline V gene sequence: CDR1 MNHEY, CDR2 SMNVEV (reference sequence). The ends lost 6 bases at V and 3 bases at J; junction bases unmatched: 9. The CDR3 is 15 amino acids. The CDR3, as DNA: TGTGCCAGCAGGGGGGGGGCGGGACAGGACACTGAAGCTTTCTTT. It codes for CASRGGAGQDTEAFF.

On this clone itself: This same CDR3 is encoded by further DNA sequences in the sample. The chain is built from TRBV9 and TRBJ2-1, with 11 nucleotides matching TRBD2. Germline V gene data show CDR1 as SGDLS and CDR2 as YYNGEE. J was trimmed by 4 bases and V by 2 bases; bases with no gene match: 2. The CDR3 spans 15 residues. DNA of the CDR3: TGTGCCAGCAGCGTTAGCGGGGGGGATTACAATGAGCAGTTCTTC. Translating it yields CASSVSGGDYNEQFF.

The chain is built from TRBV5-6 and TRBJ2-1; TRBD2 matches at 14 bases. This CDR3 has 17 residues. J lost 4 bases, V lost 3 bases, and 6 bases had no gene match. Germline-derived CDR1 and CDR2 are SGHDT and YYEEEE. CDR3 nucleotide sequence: TGTGCCAGCAGCTCGCTGACTAGCGGGAGGGGGTACAATGAGCAGTTCTTC. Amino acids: CASSSLTSGRGYNEQFF. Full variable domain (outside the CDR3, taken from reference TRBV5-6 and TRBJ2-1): DAGVTQSPTHLIKTRGQQVTLRCSPKSGHDTVSWYQQALGQGPQFIFQYYEEEERQRGNFPDRFSGHQFPNYSSELNVNALLLGDSALYLCASSSLTSGRGYNEQFFGPGTRLTVL.

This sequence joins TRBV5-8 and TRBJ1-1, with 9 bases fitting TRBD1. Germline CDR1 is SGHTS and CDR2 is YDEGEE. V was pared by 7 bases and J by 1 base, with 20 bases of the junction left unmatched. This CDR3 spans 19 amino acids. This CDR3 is CASAGTGKVGAQPNTEAFF. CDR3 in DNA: TGTGCCAGCGCCGGGACAGGGAAAGTCGGGGCCCAACCGAACACTGAAGCTTTCTTT.

The CDR3 DNA follows: TGCGCCAGCAGCCCGACGGCCGGTCCCTACAATGAGCAGTTCTTC. Amino acids: CASSPTAGPYNEQFF. This chain uses TRBV5-1 with TRBJ2-1; D is unclear. V gave up 4 bases and J gave up 2 bases, with 13 bases separating them. Germline V CDR1 and CDR2: SGHRS, YFSETQ. The CDR3 is made up of 15 amino acids.

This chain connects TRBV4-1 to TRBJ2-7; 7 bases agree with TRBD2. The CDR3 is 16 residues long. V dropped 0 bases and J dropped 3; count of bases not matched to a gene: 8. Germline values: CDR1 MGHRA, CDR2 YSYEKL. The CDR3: CASSQDPGGGYYEQYF. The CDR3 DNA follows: TGCGCCAGCAGCCAAGATCCTGGCGGGGGTTACTACGAGCAGTACTTC.

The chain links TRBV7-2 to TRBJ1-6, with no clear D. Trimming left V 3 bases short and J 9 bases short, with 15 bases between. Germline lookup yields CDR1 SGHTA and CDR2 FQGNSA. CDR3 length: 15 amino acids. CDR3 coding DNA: TGTGCCAGCAGCTTGGAGACGGATCTTAGTTCACCCCTCCACTTT. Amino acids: CASSLETDLSSPLHF.

The CDR3 region has the DNA TGCGCCAGCAGCCAAGGGGGCAGGGGTCTGAGCACCGGGGAGCTGTTTTTT. As protein: CASSQGGRGLSTGELFF. The chain joins TRBV4-1 to TRBJ2-2, with D possibly TRBD1 on 6 matching bases. This CDR3 comprises 17 residues. Germline V gene lookup returns CDR1 MGHRA and CDR2 YSYEKL. The germline V and J ends were trimmed by 1 base and 4 bases, with 16 bases remaining between them.

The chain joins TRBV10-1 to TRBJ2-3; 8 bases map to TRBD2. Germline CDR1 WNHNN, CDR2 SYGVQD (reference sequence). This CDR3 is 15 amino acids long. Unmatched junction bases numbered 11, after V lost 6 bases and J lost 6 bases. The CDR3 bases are TGCGCCAGCAGGATTATCGGGAGGGCCTGGGATACGCAGTATTTT. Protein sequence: CASRIIGRAWDTQYF.

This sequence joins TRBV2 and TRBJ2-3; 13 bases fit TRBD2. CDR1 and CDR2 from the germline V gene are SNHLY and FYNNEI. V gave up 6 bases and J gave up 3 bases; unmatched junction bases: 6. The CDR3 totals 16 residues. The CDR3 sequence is CASSIQLAGGTDTQYF. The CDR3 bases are TGTGCCAGCAGCATACAACTAGCGGGAGGGACAGATACGCAGTATTTT.

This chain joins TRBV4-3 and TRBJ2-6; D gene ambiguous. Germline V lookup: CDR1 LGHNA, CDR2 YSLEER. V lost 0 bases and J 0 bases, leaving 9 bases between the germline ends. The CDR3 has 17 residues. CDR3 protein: CASSQEFGSSGANVLTF. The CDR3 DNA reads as TGCGCCAGCAGCCAAGAGTTTGGCAGCTCTGGGGCCAACGTCCTGACTTTC.

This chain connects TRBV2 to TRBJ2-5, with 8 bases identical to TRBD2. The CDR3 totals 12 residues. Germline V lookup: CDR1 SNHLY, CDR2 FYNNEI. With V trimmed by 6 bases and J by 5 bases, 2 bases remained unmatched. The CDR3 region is CASRTSVETQYF. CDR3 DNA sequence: TGTGCCAGCAGGACTAGCGTGGAGACCCAGTACTTC.

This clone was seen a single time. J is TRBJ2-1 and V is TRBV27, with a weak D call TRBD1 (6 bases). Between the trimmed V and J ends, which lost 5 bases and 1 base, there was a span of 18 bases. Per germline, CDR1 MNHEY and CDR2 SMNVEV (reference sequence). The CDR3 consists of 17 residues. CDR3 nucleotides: TGTGCCAGCAGTCGCCGACAGGCGACAAATTCCTACAATGAGCAGTTCTTC. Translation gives CASSRRQATNSYNEQFF.

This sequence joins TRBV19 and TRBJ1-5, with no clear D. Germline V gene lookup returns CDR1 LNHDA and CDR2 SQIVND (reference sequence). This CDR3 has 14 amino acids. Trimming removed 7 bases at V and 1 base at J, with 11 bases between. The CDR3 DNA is TGTGCCAGTAATTATGGGCAGAGCAATCAGCCCCAGCATTTT. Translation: CASNYGQSNQPQHF.

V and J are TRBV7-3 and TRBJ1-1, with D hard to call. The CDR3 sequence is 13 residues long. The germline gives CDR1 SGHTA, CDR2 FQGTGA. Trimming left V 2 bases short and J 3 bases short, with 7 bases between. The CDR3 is CASSLQRDTEAFF. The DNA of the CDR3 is TGTGCCAGCAGCTTACAGAGGGACACTGAAGCTTTCTTT.

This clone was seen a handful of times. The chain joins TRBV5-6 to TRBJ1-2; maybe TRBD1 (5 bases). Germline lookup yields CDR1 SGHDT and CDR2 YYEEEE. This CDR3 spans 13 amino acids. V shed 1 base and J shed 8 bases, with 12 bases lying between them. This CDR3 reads CASSLKAGQGYTF. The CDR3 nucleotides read TGTGCCAGCAGCTTGAAGGCAGGGCAAGGCTACACCTTC. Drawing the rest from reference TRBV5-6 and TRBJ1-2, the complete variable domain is DAGVTQSPTHLIKTRGQQVTLRCSPKSGHDTVSWYQQALGQGPQFIFQYYEEEERQRGNFPDRFSGHQFPNYSSELNVNALLLGDSALYLCASSLKAGQGYTFGSGTRLTVV.

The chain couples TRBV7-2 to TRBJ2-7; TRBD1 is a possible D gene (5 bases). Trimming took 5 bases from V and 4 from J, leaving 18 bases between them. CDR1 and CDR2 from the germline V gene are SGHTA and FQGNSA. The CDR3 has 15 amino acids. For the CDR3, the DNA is TGTGCCAGCAGCCCGGGCCAGGGCCTTAGATACGAGCAGTACTTC. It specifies CASSPGQGLRYEQYF.